This TCR beta chain came from a study of molecular identifiers for immune sequencing clone quantification. One entry per CDR3 protein, called by TCRdb with MiXCR from the PCR reads. The sample shows over 85,000 distinct CDR3 sequences, 30% to 35% of them seen only once. From germline, CDR1 is LGHDT and CDR2 YNNKEL (reference sequence). Trimming removed 1 base from V and 11 bases from J; junction bases left unmatched: 10. This CDR3 is 15 amino acids long. A note on this clonotype: A read error is possible here, since a much larger clone lies one base away.

This sequence originates from a human donor in good health. Some libraries in this study had Jurkat cell RNA spiked in. This rearrangement joins TRBV3-1 to TRBJ2-7, with 11 bases lining up with TRBD1. Sequences were obtained from naive CD8+ T cells from blood, with Jurkat cell RNA spiked in. Described subset: FACS-sorted CD8+CD4-CCR7+CD45RA+ naive T cells. CDR3: CASSQAYTGQGVEYF. The CDR3, as DNA: TGTGCCAGCAGCCAAGCCTACACGGGACAGGGGGTGGAGTACTTC.